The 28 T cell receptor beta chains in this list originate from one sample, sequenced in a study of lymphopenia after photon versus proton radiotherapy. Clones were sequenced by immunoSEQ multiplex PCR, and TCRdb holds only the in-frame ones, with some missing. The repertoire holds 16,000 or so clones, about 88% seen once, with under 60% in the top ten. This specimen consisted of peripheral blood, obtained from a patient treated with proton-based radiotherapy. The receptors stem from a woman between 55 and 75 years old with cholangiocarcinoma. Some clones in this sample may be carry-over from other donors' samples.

CDR3 in amino acids: CASSVSPSTETQYF. The CDR3 nucleotides are TGTGCCAGCAGTGTATCACCGTCTACGGAGACCCAGTACTTC. This sequence joins TRBV2 and TRBJ2-5; the D is unclear. Per germline, CDR1 SNHLY and CDR2 FYNNEI. Trimming removed 4 bases at V and 5 bases at J, with 14 bases between. CDR3 length equals 14 residues.

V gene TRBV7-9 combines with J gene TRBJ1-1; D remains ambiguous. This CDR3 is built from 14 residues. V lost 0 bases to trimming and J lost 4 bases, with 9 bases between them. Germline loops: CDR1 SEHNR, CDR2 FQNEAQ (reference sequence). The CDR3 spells CASSLAGSRTEAFF. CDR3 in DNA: TGTGCCAGCAGCTTAGCGGGGAGCCGCACTGAAGCTTTCTTT.

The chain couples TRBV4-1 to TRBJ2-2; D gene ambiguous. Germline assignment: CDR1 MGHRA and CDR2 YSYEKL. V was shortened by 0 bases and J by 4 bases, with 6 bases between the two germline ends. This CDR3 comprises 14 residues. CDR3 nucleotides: TGCGCCAGCAGCCAAGATCTGATCACCGGGGAGCTGTTTTTT. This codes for CASSQDLITGELFF.

The chain's CDR3 is CASSEQGYEQYF. In DNA, the CDR3 is TGTGCCAGCAGCGAACAGGGTTACGAGCAGTACTTC. The chain has TRBV7-9 and TRBJ2-7; TRBD1 might be the D (6 bases). Between the trimmed V and J ends, which lost 5 bases and 4 bases, there was a span of 9 bases. Germline V gene lookup returns CDR1 SEHNR and CDR2 FQNEAQ (reference sequence). The CDR3 covers 12 residues.

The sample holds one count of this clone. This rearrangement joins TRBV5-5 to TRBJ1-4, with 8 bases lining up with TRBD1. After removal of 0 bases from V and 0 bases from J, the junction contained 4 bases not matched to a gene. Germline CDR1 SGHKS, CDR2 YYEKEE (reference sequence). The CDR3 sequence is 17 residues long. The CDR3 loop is CASSLGQGAATNEKLFF. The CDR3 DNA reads TGTGCCAGCAGCTTGGGTCAGGGGGCGGCAACTAATGAAAAACTGTTTTTT.

The CDR3 loop reads CASSTGRFTEAFF. Here the CDR3 DNA reads TGTGCCAGCAGCACAGGGAGGTTCACTGAAGCTTTCTTT. This chain connects TRBV5-6 to TRBJ1-1, with TRBD1 as a possible D gene (6 bases). Trimming took off 4 bases at V and 4 bases at J, with 11 bases between the two ends. There are 13 residues in the CDR3. Germline CDR1 is SGHDT and CDR2 is YYEEEE.

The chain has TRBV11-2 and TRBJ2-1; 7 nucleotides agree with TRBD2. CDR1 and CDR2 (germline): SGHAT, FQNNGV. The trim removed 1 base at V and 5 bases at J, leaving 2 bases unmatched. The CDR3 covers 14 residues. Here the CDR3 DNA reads TGTGCCAGCAGCTTAGGCGGGAGCCACAATGAGCAGTTCTTC. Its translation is CASSLGGSHNEQFF.

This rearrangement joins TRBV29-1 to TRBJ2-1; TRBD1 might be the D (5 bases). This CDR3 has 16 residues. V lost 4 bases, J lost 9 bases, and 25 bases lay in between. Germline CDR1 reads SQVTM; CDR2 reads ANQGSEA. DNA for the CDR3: TGCAGCGTTGGGGGCCACCCAAAGGTAGGGTTGGGTGAGCAGTTCTTC. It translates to CSVGGHPKVGLGEQFF.

CDR3 DNA sequence: TGTGCCAGCAGCCTCAGGACGCCCTATGGCTACACCTTC. Protein: CASSLRTPYGYTF. The J gene is TRBJ1-2, the V gene TRBV5-8; D ambiguous. This CDR3 region has 13 residues. The germline CDR1 and CDR2 sequences are SGHTS and YDEGEE. V was trimmed by 4 bases and J by 4 bases, leaving 11 bases between them.

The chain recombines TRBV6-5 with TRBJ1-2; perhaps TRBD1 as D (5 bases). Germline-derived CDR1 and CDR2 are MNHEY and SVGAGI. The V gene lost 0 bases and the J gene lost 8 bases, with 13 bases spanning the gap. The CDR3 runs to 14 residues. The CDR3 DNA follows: TGTGCCAGCAGTTACTCGGGACGCTGGCTGGGCTACACCTTC. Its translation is CASSYSGRWLGYTF.

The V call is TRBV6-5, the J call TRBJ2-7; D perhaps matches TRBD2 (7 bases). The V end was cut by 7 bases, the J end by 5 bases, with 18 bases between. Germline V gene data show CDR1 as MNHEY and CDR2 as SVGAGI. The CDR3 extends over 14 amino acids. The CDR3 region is CASTRKGGLDEQYF. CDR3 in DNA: TGTGCCAGCACCCGCAAGGGGGGGCTGGACGAGCAGTACTTC.

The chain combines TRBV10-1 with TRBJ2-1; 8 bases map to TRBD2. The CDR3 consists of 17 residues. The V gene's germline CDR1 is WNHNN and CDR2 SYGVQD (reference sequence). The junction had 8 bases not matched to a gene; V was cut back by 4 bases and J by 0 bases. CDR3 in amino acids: CASSAATSVSSYNEQFF. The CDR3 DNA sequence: TGCGCCAGCAGTGCCGCGACTAGCGTCAGCTCCTACAATGAGCAGTTCTTC.

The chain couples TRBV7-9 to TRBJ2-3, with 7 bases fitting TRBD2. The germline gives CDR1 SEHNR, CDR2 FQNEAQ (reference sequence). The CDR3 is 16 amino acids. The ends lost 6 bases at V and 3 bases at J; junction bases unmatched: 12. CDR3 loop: CASRQTTAGNTDTQYF. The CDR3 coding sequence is TGTGCCAGCAGACAAACCACAGCGGGGAATACAGATACGCAGTATTTT.

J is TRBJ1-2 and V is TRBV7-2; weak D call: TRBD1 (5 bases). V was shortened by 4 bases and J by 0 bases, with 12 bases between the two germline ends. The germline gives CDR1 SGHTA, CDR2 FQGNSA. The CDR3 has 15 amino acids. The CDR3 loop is CASSYPGQTNYGYTF. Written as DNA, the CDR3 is TGTGCCAGCAGCTACCCGGGGCAGACTAACTATGGCTACACCTTC.

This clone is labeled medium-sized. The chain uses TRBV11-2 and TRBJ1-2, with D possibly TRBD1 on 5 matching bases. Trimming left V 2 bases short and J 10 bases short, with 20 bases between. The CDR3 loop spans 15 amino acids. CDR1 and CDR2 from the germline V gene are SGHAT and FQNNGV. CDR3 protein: CASSLWLWPGPYYTF. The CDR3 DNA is TGTGCCAGCAGCTTATGGCTCTGGCCGGGACCCTACTACACCTTC.

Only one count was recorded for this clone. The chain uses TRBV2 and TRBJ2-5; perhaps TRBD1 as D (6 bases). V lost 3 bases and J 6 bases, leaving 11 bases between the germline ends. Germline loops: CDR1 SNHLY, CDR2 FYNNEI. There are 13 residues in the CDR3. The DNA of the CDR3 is TGTGCCAGCAGTGATAATGACAGGCAGACCCAGTACTTC. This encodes CASSDNDRQTQYF.

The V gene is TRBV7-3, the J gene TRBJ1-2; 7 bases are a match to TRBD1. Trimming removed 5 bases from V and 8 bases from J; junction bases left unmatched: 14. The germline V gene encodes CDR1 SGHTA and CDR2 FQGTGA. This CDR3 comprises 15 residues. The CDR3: CASSPTGTDWRGYTF. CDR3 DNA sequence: TGTGCCAGCAGCCCGACCGGGACAGATTGGCGCGGCTACACCTTC.

For the CDR3, the DNA is TGTGCCAGCAGTTTTCTGCCTAGCGTCGTAGATACGCAGTATTTT. Encoded protein: CASSFLPSVVDTQYF. This rearrangement joins TRBV2 to TRBJ2-3, with D perhaps matching TRBD2 (6 bases). The CDR3 consists of 15 residues. Trimming left V 5 bases short and J 5 bases short, with 17 bases between. Germline values: CDR1 SNHLY, CDR2 FYNNEI.

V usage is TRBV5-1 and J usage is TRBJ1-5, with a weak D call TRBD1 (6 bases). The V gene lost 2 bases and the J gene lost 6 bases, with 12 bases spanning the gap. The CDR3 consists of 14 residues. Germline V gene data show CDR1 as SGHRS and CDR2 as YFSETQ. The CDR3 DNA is TGCGCCAGCAGCTTATCACAGGGTTCTCAGCCCCAGCATTTT. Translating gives CASSLSQGSQPQHF.

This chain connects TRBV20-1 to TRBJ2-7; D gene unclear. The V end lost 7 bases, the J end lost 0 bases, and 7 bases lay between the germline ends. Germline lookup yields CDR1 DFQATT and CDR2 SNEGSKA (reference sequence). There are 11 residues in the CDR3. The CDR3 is CSGPDSYEQYF. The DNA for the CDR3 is TGCAGTGGTCCAGACTCCTACGAGCAGTACTTC.

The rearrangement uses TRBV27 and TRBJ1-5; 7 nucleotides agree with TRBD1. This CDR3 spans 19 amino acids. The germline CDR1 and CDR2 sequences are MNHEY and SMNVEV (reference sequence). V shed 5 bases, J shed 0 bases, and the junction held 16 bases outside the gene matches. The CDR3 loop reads CASSLSRDRRTYSNQPQHF. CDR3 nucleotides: TGTGCCAGCAGTCTCAGCCGGGACAGAAGAACTTATAGCAATCAGCCCCAGCATTTT.

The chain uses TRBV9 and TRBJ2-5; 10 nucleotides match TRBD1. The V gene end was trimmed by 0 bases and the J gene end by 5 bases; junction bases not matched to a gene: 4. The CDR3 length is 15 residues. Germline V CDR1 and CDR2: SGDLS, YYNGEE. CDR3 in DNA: TGTGCCAGCAGCGTAGGGACAGGGGGTGGGGAGACCCAGTACTTC. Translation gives CASSVGTGGGETQYF.

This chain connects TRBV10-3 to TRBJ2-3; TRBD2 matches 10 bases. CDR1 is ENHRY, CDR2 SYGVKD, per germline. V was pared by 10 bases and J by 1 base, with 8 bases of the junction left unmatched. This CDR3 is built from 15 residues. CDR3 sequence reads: CATGFGTSGTDTQYF. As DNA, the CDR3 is TGTGCCACCGGATTCGGGACTAGCGGCACAGATACGCAGTATTTT.

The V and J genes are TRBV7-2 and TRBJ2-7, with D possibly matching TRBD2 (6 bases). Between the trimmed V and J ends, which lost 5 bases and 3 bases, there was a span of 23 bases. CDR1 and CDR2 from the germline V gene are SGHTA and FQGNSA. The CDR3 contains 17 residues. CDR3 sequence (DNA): TGTGCCAGCAGCACAGGCGGAGCGGGCAAATTCCGCTACGAGCAGTACTTC. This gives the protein CASSTGGAGKFRYEQYF.

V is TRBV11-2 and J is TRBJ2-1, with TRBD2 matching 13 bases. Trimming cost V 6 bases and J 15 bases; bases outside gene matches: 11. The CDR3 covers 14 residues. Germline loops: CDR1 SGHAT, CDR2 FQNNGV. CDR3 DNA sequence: TGTGCCAGCAGGAAGCCGGGACTAGCGGGAACCCCGTTCTTC. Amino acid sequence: CASRKPGLAGTPFF.

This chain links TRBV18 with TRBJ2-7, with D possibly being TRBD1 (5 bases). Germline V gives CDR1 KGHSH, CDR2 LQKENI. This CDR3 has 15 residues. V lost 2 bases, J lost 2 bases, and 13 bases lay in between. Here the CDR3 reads CASSPAETATYEQYF. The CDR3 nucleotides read TGTGCCAGCTCACCAGCGGAGACAGCAACCTACGAGCAGTACTTC. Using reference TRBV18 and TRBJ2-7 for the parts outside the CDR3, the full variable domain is NAGVMQNPRHLVRRRGQEARLRCSPMKGHSHVYWYRQLPEEGLKFMVYLQKENIIDESGMPKERFSAEFPKEGPSILRIQQVVRGDSAAYFCASSPAETATYEQYFGPGTRLTVT.

The chain's CDR3 is CASSGRPSARGGTQYF. The CDR3 DNA follows: TGTGCCAGCAGTGGACGGCCTAGCGCCAGGGGGGGGACCCAGTACTTC. The gene calls are TRBV25-1 and TRBJ2-5, with D perhaps assigned TRBD1 or TRBD2 (7 bases each). Germline values: CDR1 MGHDK, CDR2 SYGVNS. The CDR3 has 16 residues. Deletions cut 4 bases from V and 7 bases from J, with 22 bases between.

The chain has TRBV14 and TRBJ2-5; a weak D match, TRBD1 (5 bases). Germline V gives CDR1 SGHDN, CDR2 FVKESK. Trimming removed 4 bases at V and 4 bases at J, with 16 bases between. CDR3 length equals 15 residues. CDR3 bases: TGTGCCAGCAGCCCCCGATGGGGCACGGGAGAGACCCAGTACTTC. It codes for CASSPRWGTGETQYF.